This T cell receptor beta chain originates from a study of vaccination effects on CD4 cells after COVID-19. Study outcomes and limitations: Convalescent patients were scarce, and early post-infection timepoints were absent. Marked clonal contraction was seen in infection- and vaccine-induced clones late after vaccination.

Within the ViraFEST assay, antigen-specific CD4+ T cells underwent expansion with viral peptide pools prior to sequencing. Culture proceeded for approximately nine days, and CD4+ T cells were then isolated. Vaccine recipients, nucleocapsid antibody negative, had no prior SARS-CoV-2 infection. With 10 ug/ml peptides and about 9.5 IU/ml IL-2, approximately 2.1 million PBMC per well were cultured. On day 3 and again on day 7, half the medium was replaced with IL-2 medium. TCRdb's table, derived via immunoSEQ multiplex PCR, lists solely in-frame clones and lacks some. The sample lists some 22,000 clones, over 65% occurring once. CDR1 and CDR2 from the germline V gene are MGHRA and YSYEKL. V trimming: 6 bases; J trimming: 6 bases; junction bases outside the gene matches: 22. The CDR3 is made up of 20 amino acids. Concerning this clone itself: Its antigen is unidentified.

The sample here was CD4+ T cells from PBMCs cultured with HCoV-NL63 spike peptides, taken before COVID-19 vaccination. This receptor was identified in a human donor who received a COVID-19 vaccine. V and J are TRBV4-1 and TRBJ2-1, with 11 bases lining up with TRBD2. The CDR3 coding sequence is TGCGCCAGCAGTCCAAGAGGAAGGGGTAGCGGGGGGGCGGGCGGCAATGAGCAGTTCTTC. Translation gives CASSPRGRGSGGAGGNEQFF.